This TCR beta chain was sequenced for a study of T cell responses to AZD1222 COVID-19 vaccine. Study-wide findings and caveats: The donor group comprised mostly white British people and more females; the analysis possibly underestimated clonal diversity. Repertoires were obtained only post-peak T cell response.

Sequencing used immunoSEQ multiplex PCR; TCRdb keeps in-frame clones, though not all of them. Of about 93,000 clones listed, nearly 90% were seen once; the top ten hold 2.8%. CDR1 and CDR2 from the germline V gene are SGHDN and FVKESK. V lost 1 base and J 10 bases, leaving 7 bases between the germline ends. The CDR3 consists of 11 residues. As to this clone: The target antigen is unknown.

The source material was peripheral blood, sampled on day 0 of MenACWY control vaccination. This sequence originates from an adult in good health. V gene TRBV14 combines with J gene TRBJ1-1; perhaps TRBD1 as D (5 bases). Here the CDR3 reads CASSQGGGAFF. The CDR3 coding sequence is TGTGCCAGCAGCCAAGGGGGGGGAGCTTTCTTT.